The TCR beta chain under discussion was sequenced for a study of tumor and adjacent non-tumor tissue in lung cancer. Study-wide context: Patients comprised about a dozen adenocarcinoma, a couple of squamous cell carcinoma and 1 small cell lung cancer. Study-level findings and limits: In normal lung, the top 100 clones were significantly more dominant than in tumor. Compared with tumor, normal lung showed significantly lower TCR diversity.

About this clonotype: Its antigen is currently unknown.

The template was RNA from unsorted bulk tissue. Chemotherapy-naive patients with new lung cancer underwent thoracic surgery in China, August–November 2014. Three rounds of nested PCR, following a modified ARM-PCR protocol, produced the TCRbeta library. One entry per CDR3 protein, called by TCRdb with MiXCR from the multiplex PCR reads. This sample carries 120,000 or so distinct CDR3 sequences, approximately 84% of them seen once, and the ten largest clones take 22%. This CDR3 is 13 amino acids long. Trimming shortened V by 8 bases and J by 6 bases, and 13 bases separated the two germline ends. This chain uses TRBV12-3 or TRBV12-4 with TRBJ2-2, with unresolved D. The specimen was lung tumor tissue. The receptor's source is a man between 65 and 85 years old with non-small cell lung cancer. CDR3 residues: CASGVLAAGELFF. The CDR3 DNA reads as TGTGCCAGCGGGGTATTGGCCGCCGGGGAGCTGTTTTTT.